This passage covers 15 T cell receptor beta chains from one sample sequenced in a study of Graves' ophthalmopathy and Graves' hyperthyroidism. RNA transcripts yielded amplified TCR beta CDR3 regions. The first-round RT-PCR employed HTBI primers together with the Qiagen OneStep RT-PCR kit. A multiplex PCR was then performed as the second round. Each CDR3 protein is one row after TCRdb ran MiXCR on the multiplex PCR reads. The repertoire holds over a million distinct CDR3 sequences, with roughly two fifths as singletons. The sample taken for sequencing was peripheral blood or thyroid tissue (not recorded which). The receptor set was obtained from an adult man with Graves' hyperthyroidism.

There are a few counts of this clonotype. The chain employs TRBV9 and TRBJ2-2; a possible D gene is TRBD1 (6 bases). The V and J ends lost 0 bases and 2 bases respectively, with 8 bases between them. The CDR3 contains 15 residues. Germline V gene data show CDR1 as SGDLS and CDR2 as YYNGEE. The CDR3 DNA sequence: TGTGCCAGCAGCGTAGTGGGACAAAACACCGGGGAGCTGTTTTTT. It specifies CASSVVGQNTGELFF.

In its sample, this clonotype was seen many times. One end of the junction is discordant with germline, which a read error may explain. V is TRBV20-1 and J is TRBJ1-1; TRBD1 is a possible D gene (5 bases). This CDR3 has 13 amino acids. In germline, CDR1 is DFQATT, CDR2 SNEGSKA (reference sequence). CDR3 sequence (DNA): TGCAGTGCGAGAGGGAATCAGGGATTCGAAGCTTTCTTT. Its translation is CSARGNQGFEAFF.

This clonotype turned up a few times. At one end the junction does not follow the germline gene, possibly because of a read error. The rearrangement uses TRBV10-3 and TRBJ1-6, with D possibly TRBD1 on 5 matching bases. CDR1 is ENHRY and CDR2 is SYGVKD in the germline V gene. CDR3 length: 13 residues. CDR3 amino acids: CASSYRRVSPLHF. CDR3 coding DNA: TGTGCCAGCAGTTACAGGCGGGTTTCACCCCTCCACTTT.

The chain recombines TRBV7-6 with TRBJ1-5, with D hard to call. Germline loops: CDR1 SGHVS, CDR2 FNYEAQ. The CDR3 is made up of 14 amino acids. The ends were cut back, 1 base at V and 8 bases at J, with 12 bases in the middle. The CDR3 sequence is CASSLGRTSKPQHF. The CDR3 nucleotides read TGTGCCAGCAGCTTAGGGAGGACGAGCAAGCCCCAGCATTTT. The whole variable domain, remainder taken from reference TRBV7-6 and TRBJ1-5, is GAGVSQSPRYKVTKRGQDVALRCDPISGHVSLYWYRQALGQGPEFLTYFNYEAQQDKSGLPNDRFSAERPEGSISTLTIQRTEQRDSAMYRCASSLGRTSKPQHFGDGTRLSIL.

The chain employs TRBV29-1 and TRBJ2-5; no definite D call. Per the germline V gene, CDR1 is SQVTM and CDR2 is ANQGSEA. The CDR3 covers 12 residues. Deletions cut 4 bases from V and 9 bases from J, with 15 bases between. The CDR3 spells CSVVSSGWAQYF. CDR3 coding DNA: TGCAGCGTTGTGTCGTCCGGGTGGGCCCAGTACTTC.

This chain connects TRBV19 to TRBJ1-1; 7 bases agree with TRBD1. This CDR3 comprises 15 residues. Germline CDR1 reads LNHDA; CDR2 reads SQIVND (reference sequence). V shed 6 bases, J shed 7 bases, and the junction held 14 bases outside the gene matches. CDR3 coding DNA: TGTGCCAGTAGCTTCAGCTTGGACAGGCTACATGAAGCTTTCTTT. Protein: CASSFSLDRLHEAFF.

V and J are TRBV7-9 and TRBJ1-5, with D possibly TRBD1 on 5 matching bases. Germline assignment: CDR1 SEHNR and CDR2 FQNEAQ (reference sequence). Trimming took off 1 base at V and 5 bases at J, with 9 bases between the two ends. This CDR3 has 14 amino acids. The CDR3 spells CASSLGGVHQPQHF. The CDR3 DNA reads TGTGCCAGCAGCTTAGGAGGGGTTCATCAGCCCCAGCATTTT.

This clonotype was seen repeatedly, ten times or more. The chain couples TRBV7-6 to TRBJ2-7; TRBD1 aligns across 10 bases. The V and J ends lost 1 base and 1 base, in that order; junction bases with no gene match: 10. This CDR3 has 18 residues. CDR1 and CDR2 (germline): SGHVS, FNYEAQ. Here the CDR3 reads CASSLVHPGTGASYEQYF. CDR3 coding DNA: TGTGCCAGCAGCTTAGTCCACCCCGGGACAGGGGCGTCCTACGAGCAGTACTTC.

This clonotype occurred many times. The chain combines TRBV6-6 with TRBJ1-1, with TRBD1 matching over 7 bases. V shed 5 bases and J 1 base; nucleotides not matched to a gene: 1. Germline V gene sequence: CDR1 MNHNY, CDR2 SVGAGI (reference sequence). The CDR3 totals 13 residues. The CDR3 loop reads CASSTGENTEAFF. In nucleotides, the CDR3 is TGTGCCAGCAGTACAGGGGAGAACACTGAAGCTTTCTTT.

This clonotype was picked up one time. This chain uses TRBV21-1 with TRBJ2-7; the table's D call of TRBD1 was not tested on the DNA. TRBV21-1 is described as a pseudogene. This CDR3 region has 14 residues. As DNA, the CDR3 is TGTGCCAGCAGCATTGACAGGGGGCTACACGAGCAGTACTTC. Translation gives CASSIDRGLHEQYF.

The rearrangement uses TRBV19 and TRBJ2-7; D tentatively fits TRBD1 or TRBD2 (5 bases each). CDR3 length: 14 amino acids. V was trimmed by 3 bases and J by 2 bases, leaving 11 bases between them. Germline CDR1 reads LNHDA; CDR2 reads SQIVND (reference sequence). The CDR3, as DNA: TGTGCCAGTAGTATCGGGGACGGACCCTACGAGCAGTACTTC. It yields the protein CASSIGDGPYEQYF.

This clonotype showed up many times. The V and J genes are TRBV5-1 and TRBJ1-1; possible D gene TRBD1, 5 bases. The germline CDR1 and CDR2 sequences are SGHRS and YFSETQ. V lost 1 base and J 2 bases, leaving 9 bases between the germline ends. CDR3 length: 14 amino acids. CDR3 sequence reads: CASSLSQANTEAFF. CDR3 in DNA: TGCGCCAGCAGCTTGTCACAGGCCAACACTGAAGCTTTCTTT. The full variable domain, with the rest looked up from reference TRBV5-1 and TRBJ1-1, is KAGVTQTPRYLIKTRGQQVTLSCSPISGHRSVSWYQQTPGQGLQFLFEYFSETQRNKGNFPGRFSGRQFSNSRSEMNVSTLELGDSALYLCASSLSQANTEAFFGQGTRLTVV.

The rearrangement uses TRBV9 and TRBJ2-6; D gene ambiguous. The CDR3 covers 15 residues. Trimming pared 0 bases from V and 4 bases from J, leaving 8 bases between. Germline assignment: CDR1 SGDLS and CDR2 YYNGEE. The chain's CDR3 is CASSVVSDGANVLTF. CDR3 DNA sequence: TGTGCCAGCAGCGTAGTGTCGGACGGGGCCAACGTCCTGACTTTC.

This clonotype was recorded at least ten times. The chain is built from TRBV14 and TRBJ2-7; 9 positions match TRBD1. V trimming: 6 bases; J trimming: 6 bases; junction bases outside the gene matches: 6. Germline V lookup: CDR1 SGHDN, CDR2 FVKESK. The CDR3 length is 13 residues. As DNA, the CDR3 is TGTGCCAGCAGTCGGACAGGGGAGCGCGAGCAGTACTTC. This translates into CASSRTGEREQYF.

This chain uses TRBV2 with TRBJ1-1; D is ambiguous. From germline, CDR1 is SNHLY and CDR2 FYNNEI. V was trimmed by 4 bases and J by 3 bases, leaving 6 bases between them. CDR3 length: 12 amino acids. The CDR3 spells CASSVLYTEAFF. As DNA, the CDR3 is TGTGCCAGCAGTGTGCTCTACACTGAAGCTTTCTTT.